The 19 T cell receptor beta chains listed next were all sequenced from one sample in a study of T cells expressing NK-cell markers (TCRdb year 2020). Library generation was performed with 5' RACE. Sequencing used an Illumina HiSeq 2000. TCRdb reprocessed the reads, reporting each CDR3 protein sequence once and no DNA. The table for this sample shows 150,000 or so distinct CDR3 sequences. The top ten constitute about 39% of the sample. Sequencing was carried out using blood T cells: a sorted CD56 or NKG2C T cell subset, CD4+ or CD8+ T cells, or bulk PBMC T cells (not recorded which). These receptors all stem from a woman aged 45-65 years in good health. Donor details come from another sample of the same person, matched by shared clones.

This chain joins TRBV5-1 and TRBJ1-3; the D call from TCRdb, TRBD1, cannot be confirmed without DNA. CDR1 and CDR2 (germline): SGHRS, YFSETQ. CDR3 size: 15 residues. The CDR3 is CASTNGGDSGNTIYF.

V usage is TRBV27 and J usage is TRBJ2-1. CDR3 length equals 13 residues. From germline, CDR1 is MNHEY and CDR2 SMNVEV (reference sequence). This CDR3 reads CASSFGPSYEQFF.

Here the CDR3 reads CASSQDGGSGELFF. The chain links TRBV4-1 to TRBJ2-2. CDR1 is MGHRA, CDR2 YSYEKL, per germline. The CDR3 length is 14 residues.

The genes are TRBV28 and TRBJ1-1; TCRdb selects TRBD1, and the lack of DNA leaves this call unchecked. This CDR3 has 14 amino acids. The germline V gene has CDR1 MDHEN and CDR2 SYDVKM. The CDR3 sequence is CASSQGGRYAEAFF.

CDR3 residues: CASSLPGIGGSSYNEQFF. This chain links TRBV11-2 with TRBJ2-1; the TCRdb call, TRBD1, lacks DNA for checking. The CDR3 totals 18 residues. Germline lookup yields CDR1 SGHAT and CDR2 FQNNGV.

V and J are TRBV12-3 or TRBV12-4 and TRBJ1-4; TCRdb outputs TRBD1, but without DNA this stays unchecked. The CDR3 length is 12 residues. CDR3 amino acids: CASTEGGEKLFF.

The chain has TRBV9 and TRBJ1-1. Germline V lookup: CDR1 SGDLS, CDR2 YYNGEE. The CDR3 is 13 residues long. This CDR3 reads CASSVGSGAEAFF.

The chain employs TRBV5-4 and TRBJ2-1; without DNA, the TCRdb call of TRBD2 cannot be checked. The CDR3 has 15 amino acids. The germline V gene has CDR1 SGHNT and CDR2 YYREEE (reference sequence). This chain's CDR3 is CASTRLAGVYNEQFF.

The CDR3 loop reads CASSLVRAAKNIQYF. This chain links TRBV11-2 with TRBJ2-4; TCRdb reports TRBD1, a call that lacks DNA to check it against. This CDR3 is 15 amino acids long. Per the germline V gene, CDR1 is SGHAT and CDR2 is FQNNGV.

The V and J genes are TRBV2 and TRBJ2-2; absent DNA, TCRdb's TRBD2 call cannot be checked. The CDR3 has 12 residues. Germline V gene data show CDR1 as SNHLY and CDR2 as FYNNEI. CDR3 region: CASPIGVRELFF.

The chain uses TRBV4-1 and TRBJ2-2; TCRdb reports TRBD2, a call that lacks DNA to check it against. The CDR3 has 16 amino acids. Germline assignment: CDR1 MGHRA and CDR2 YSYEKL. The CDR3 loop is CASSITTSVPTGELFF.

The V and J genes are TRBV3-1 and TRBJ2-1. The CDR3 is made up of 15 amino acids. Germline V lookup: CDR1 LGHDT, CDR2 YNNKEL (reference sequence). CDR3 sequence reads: CASSPSGGLYNEQFF.

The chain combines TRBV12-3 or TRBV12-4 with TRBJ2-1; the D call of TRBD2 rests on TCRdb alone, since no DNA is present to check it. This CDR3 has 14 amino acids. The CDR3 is CASSPPLARNEQFF.

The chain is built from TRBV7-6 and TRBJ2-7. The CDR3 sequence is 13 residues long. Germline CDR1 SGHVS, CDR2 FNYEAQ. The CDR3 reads CASSTLNTYEQYF.

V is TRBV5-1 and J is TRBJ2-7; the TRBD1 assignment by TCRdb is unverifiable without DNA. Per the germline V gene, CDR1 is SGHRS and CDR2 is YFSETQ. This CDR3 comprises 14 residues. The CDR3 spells CASSLGTGPDEQYF.

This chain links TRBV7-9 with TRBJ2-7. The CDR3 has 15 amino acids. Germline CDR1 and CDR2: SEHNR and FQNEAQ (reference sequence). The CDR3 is CASSNSGLLDYEQYF.

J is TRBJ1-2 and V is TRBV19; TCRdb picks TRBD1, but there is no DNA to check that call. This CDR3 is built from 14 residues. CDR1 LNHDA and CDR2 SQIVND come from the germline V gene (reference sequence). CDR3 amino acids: CASSLTGGDYGYTF. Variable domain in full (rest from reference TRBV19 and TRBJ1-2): DGGITQSPKYLFRKEGQNVTLSCEQNLNHDAMYWYRQDPGQGLRLIYYSQIVNDFQKGDIAEGYSVSREKKESFPLTVTSAQKNPTAFYLCASSLTGGDYGYTFGSGTRLTVV.

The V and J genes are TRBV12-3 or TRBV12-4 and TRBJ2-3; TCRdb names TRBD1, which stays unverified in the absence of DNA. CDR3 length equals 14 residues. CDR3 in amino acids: CASSRTGGWNTQYF.

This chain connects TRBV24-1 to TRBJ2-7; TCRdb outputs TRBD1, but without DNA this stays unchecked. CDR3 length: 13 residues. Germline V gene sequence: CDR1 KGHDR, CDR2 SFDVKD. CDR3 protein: CATSDPGDYEQYF.